This record looks at one T cell receptor beta chain sequence and its context. Other DNA sequences in the same sample also yield this CDR3. The sample originates from a study of long-term antiretroviral therapy in people with HIV. Germline V gives CDR1 MDHEN, CDR2 SYDVKM. Between the trimmed V and J ends, which lost 3 bases and 1 base, there was a span of 7 bases. The CDR3 contains 14 residues. Sequencing used immunoSEQ v3.0 at survey level. The assay was immunoSEQ multiplex PCR, and TCRdb's table has in-frame clones only and misses some. The repertoire holds 17,000 or so clones, around 81% seen once, with under 10% in the top ten.

The clonotype originates from a man aged 50-59 years with HIV. The specimen comprised unsorted PBMCs, sampled 0.3 years before starting antiretroviral therapy. V and J are TRBV28 and TRBJ1-3; tentative D call: TRBD1 (5 bases). The CDR3 DNA is TGTGCCAGCAGTTTTGGGGGTTCTGGAAACACCATATATTTT. This translates into CASSFGGSGNTIYF.